This TCR beta chain was documented in a study of control samples from healthy donors and cancer patients. The CDR3 runs to 13 residues. Trimming stripped 5 bases from V and 3 bases from J, with 8 bases between. In germline, CDR1 is SGHAT, CDR2 FQNNGV. Measured with immunoSEQ multiplex PCR; TCRdb has only the in-frame clones, and not every one. The table records about 150,000 clones, about 91% of them present only once. Sequencing used blood. The TCR comes from a man aged 25-45 years in good health. V usage is TRBV11-2 and J usage is TRBJ1-3; D not resolved. DNA of the CDR3: TGTGCCAGCAGCAGGGAGTATGGAAACACCATATATTTT. Translation gives CASSREYGNTIYF.